Given below is one TCR beta chain in context. The ends were cut back, 5 bases at V and 7 bases at J, with 8 bases in the middle. CDR3 length: 11 amino acids. Per the germline V gene, CDR1 is SEHNR and CDR2 is FQNEAQ (reference sequence). Clones were sequenced by immunoSEQ multiplex PCR, and TCRdb holds only the in-frame ones, with some missing. This table has about 40,000 clones, 88% appearing once. The data originate from a study of OX40 agonist ivuxolimab in advanced cancers. Study-wide background: Three patients, one with hepatocellular carcinoma and two with cutaneous melanoma, achieved partial responses.

Source: CD4+ or CD8+ T cells sorted from blood, taken in a trial of the OX40 agonist ivuxolimab. The sequence derives from an adult with an advanced solid tumor such as melanoma, head and neck, liver or kidney cancer. The gene calls are TRBV7-9 and TRBJ1-1, with D unclear. CDR3 nucleotides: TGTGCCAGCAGCCTCGTAGGTGAAGCTTTCTTT. Its protein product is CASSLVGEAFF.